Presented here are 32 T cell receptor beta chains from one specimen sequenced in a study of naive and memory T cell subsets. Study-wide points: A few larger clonotypes appeared in naive repertoires, especially CD8, possibly memory cells re-expressing CD45RA.

No cognate antigen is known for these TCRs. The beta constant-region primer was an equimolar mix of two oligonucleotides covering TRBC1 and TRBC2. Four rounds of PCR amplified the ligated cDNA using nested alpha and beta constant-region primers plus SP2. TCRdb redid the calling of the UMI-ligation and nested PCR reads with MiXCR, one entry per CDR3 protein. The sample yields about 90,000 distinct CDR3 sequences, about 11% seen once. Sequencing was carried out using naive CD4+ T cells from blood. The receptor source for this set is a human donor in good health.

As to this clonotype: Possible read error: a much larger clone is one base away. The J gene is TRBJ1-5, the V gene TRBV30; D is unresolved. Looked up from germline, CDR1 is GTSNPN and CDR2 is SVGIG (reference sequence). Trimming pared 5 bases from V and 3 bases from J, leaving 11 bases between. The CDR3 has 13 residues. Written as DNA, the CDR3 is TGTGCCTGGGCTTTAGAGGACAATCAGCCCCAGCATTTT. It codes for CAWALEDNQPQHF.

This clonotype has a handful of counts. V gene TRBV29-1 combines with J gene TRBJ2-5; 8 nucleotides match TRBD1. V shed 7 bases, J shed 3 bases, and the junction held 4 bases outside the gene matches. The CDR3 covers 12 residues. Germline CDR1 SQVTM, CDR2 ANQGSEA. The CDR3 DNA reads TGCAGCGCCGCGACAGGGGAAGAGACCCAGTACTTC. Its protein is CSAATGEETQYF. Based on the CDR3 plus reference TRBV29-1 and TRBJ2-5, the full variable domain is SAVISQKPSRDICQRGTSLTIQCQVDSQVTMMFWYRQQPGQSLTLIATANQGSEATYESGFVIDKFPISRPNLTFSTLTVSNMSPEDSSIYLCSAATGEETQYFGPGTRLLVL.

This clonotype has more than one count but fewer than ten. The chain employs TRBV12-3 or TRBV12-4 and TRBJ1-6; 9 nucleotides align to TRBD1. After removal of 5 bases from V and 14 bases from J, the junction contained 13 bases not matched to a gene. This CDR3 has 15 residues. This CDR3 reads CASSATGTGFFTLHF. The CDR3, as DNA: TGTGCCAGCAGTGCAACCGGGACAGGGTTTTTCACCCTCCACTTT.

This clonotype was recorded at least ten times. The gene calls are TRBV6-6 and TRBJ2-7; 9 bases are a match to TRBD1. Germline trimming cut 6 bases from V and 3 bases from J; bases unmatched to any gene: 6. Germline CDR1 reads MNHNY; CDR2 reads SVGAGI (reference sequence). The CDR3 sequence is 14 residues long. CDR3 amino acids: CASRNPGQGYEQYF. The CDR3 DNA follows: TGTGCCAGCAGGAATCCGGGACAGGGCTACGAGCAGTACTTC.

This clonotype was seen at least ten times. The CDR3 bases are TGTGCCAGCAGCTCGGGACAGGTGCCCAACGAGCAGTACTTC. Translation gives CASSSGQVPNEQYF. This chain joins TRBV7-2 and TRBJ2-7, with 8 bases lining up with TRBD1. The J segment lost 5 bases and the V segment lost 4 bases, leaving 7 bases of the junction unmatched. Germline assignment: CDR1 SGHTA and CDR2 FQGNSA. The CDR3 is made up of 14 amino acids.

This clonotype was counted only a few times. The chain carries TRBV6-1 and TRBJ2-3, with 9 bases fitting TRBD2. Germline CDR1 is MNHNS and CDR2 is SASEGT. The V gene end was trimmed by 3 bases and the J gene end by 5 bases; junction bases not matched to a gene: 6. The CDR3 contains 15 residues. The CDR3 nucleotides read TGTGCCAGCAGTGAGCGGGAGGGCCTCGGAGATACGCAGTATTTT. This gives the protein CASSEREGLGDTQYF.

J is TRBJ2-7 and V is TRBV5-1, with D perhaps matching TRBD2 (6 bases). Trimming stripped 2 bases from V and 6 bases from J, with 15 bases between. Germline CDR1 reads SGHRS; CDR2 reads YFSETQ. The CDR3 covers 14 residues. CDR3 protein: CASSFGGAAPEQYF. DNA of the CDR3: TGCGCCAGCAGCTTTGGCGGGGCGGCACCCGAGCAGTACTTC.

This clonotype occurred a few times. Written as DNA, the CDR3 is TGTGCCAGCAGCTTATATTCGACAGAGACCCAGTACTTC. It encodes CASSLYSTETQYF. The chain links TRBV7-9 to TRBJ2-5, with unresolved D. The CDR3 has 13 amino acids. With 2 bases removed from V and 4 bases from J, the gap between germline ends came to 8 bases. Germline CDR1 SEHNR, CDR2 FQNEAQ (reference sequence).

This clonotype has ten or more counts. The V call is TRBV11-3, the J call TRBJ2-7; no clear D. This CDR3 contains 15 residues. Per the germline V gene, CDR1 is SGHNT and CDR2 is YENEEA. The V gene lost 4 bases and the J gene lost 3 bases, with 16 bases spanning the gap. CDR3 residues: CASSSATETLYEQYF. The DNA of the CDR3 is TGTGCCAGCAGCTCCGCGACGGAAACCCTCTACGAGCAGTACTTC.

The J gene is TRBJ1-2, the V gene TRBV20-1; no firm D call. Per germline, CDR1 DFQATT and CDR2 SNEGSKA (reference sequence). The CDR3 has 12 amino acids. CDR3 in amino acids: CRTDERAGGYTF. Here the CDR3 DNA reads TGCAGAACAGACGAGAGGGCGGGCGGCTACACCTTC.

The chain has TRBV5-5 and TRBJ2-5; D may be TRBD1 (6 bases). CDR3 size: 18 residues. The ends were cut back, 0 bases at V and 4 bases at J, with 22 bases in the middle. Germline V gives CDR1 SGHKS, CDR2 YYEKEE (reference sequence). The CDR3: CASSLALLGSGVGETQYF. CDR3 sequence (DNA): TGTGCCAGCAGCTTGGCATTGCTAGGGTCAGGGGTTGGAGAGACCCAGTACTTC.

This clonotype was observed a few times. The gene calls are TRBV20-1 and TRBJ2-1, with TRBD2 identical over 9 bases. CDR3 length: 14 residues. The germline gives CDR1 DFQATT, CDR2 SNEGSKA (reference sequence). After removal of 6 bases from V and 7 bases from J, the junction contained 10 bases not matched to a gene. CDR3: CSAVPGLASNEQFF. Here the CDR3 DNA reads TGCAGTGCCGTCCCGGGACTAGCTAGTAATGAGCAGTTCTTC.

This clonotype has more than one count but fewer than ten. The CDR3: CSARPFSTDTQYF. CDR3 coding DNA: TGCAGTGCTAGGCCCTTTAGCACAGATACGCAGTATTTT. The J gene is TRBJ2-3, the V gene TRBV20-1; D not certain. The germline V gene has CDR1 DFQATT and CDR2 SNEGSKA (reference sequence). V was pared by 3 bases and J by 0 bases, with 7 bases between. The length of the CDR3 is 13 residues.

This clonotype was detected many times. The V gene is TRBV4-1, the J gene TRBJ2-3, with 9 bases that match TRBD2. CDR3 length equals 14 residues. In germline, CDR1 is MGHRA, CDR2 YSYEKL. The V gene end was trimmed by 10 bases and the J gene end by 6 bases; junction bases not matched to a gene: 11. The CDR3: CATAAGGPHDTQYF. The CDR3 DNA follows: TGCGCCACCGCGGCGGGAGGGCCTCACGATACGCAGTATTTT.

This clonotype was observed many times. This sequence joins TRBV12-3 or TRBV12-4 and TRBJ1-6; D is ambiguous. Trimming pared 7 bases from V and 0 bases from J, leaving 7 bases between. This CDR3 has 14 amino acids. CDR3 loop: CASTVSSYNSPLHF. The CDR3 region has the DNA TGTGCCAGCACCGTAAGCTCCTATAATTCACCCCTCCACTTT.

This clonotype was seen only a few times. The CDR3 loop reads CASSLGQVYEQYF. CDR3 DNA sequence: TGTGCCAGCAGTCTCGGACAGGTTTACGAGCAGTACTTC. This chain joins TRBV12-3 or TRBV12-4 and TRBJ2-7, with 7 nucleotides matching TRBD1. The CDR3 is 13 residues long. The V and J ends lost 5 bases and 4 bases, in that order; junction bases with no gene match: 5.

This clonotype was detected a few times. The chain combines TRBV7-2 with TRBJ2-5; 12 nucleotides align to TRBD2. The CDR3 consists of 18 residues. J lost 4 bases, V lost 2 bases, and 11 bases had no gene match. Germline values: CDR1 SGHTA, CDR2 FQGNSA. The CDR3 sequence: CASSLWGRTSGVLETQYF. DNA for the CDR3: TGTGCCAGCAGCTTATGGGGACGGACTAGCGGGGTCCTAGAGACCCAGTACTTC.

A few counts support this clonotype. The chain recombines TRBV12-3 or TRBV12-4 with TRBJ2-1; possibly TRBD1 for D (6 bases). The CDR3 has 15 residues. V lost 7 bases to trimming and J lost 6 bases, with 19 bases between them. As DNA, the CDR3 is TGTGCCAGCATTTCGGACAGACATGTGGCCAATGAGCAGTTCTTC. Translation gives CASISDRHVANEQFF.

In its sample, this clonotype was seen a few times. The chain links TRBV29-1 to TRBJ2-4; the D gene is possibly TRBD1 (5 bases). Germline values: CDR1 SQVTM, CDR2 ANQGSEA. V was pared by 4 bases and J by 6 bases, with 13 bases between. The CDR3 is 13 residues long. The CDR3 sequence is CSVVSRTPNIQYF. The DNA for the CDR3 is TGCAGCGTTGTAAGCAGGACACCAAACATTCAGTACTTC.

This clonotype was observed a handful of times. The rearrangement joins TRBV6-2 or TRBV6-3 to TRBJ2-6; weak D call: TRBD1 (6 bases). V lost 6 bases and J lost 0, with 12 bases in between. CDR1 is MNHEY and CDR2 is SVGEGT in the germline V gene. The CDR3 totals 16 residues. In DNA form, the CDR3 reads TGTGCCAGCAGGGGGGCGTACGCCTCTGGGGCCAACGTCCTGACTTTC. It encodes CASRGAYASGANVLTF.

This sequence joins TRBV4-2 and TRBJ2-2, with no clear D. The CDR3 runs to 17 residues. V lost 1 base and J lost 7, with 19 bases in between. Germline loops: CDR1 LGHNA, CDR2 YNFKEQ. CDR3 DNA sequence: TGTGCCAGCAGCCAAGCGCCCGGGCTGACGAACGACGGGGAGCTGTTTTTT. The encoded protein is CASSQAPGLTNDGELFF.

The sample holds many counts of this clonotype. V and J are TRBV11-3 and TRBJ2-1, with 13 positions matching TRBD2. Trimming removed 6 bases from V and 8 bases from J; junction bases left unmatched: 7. Looked up from germline, CDR1 is SGHNT and CDR2 is YENEEA. CDR3 length: 15 amino acids. This chain's CDR3 is CASRRLAGGDHEQFF. In DNA, the CDR3 is TGTGCCAGCAGACGACTAGCGGGAGGAGACCATGAGCAGTTCTTC.

This clonotype was seen more than once but under ten times. The chain recombines TRBV29-1 with TRBJ2-5, with TRBD2 matching 13 bases. The CDR3 contains 16 residues. Trimming removed 4 bases from V and 4 bases from J; junction bases left unmatched: 9. CDR1 and CDR2 (germline): SQVTM, ANQGSEA. DNA for the CDR3: TGCAGCGTTGCCTGGACTAGCGGGGGTGGTGGAGAGACCCAGTACTTC. The encoded protein is CSVAWTSGGGGETQYF.

This clonotype turned up a few times. V is TRBV4-3 and J is TRBJ2-1, with D perhaps matching TRBD2 (5 bases). The V gene lost 0 bases and the J gene lost 7 bases, with 19 bases spanning the gap. The CDR3 contains 17 residues. Germline lookup yields CDR1 LGHNA and CDR2 YSLEER. The CDR3 is CASSQDRGSSQLNEQFF. In DNA, the CDR3 is TGCGCCAGCAGCCAAGATCGTGGGAGTTCCCAACTTAATGAGCAGTTCTTC.

This chain joins TRBV12-3 or TRBV12-4 and TRBJ2-3; no clear D. This CDR3 has 13 amino acids. Trimming removed 0 bases from V and 4 bases from J, with 5 bases in between. The CDR3 loop is CASSLARPDTQYF. The CDR3, as DNA: TGTGCCAGCAGTTTAGCGCGGCCAGATACGCAGTATTTT.

V usage is TRBV7-9 and J usage is TRBJ1-6; D unresolved. Germline-derived CDR1 and CDR2 are SEHNR and FQNEAQ (reference sequence). The CDR3 is 15 amino acids. The germline V and J ends were trimmed by 5 bases and 10 bases, with 18 bases remaining between them. The CDR3: CASSLSGDSGSPLHF. CDR3 nucleotide sequence: TGTGCCAGCAGCCTTAGCGGGGATTCGGGCTCACCCCTCCACTTT.

This clonotype has just a few counts. The genes are TRBV6-7 and TRBJ2-7; D possibly corresponds to TRBD2 (6 bases). TRBV6-7 falls under the ORF class, with uncertain function. The ends were cut back, 5 bases at V and 7 bases at J, with 27 bases in the middle. The CDR3 loop spans 17 amino acids. The CDR3 sequence: CASSAPRDSLFRWEQYF. The CDR3 DNA is TGTGCCAGCAGTGCCCCCCGGGACTCCCTGTTTCGATGGGAGCAGTACTTC.

In the case of this clonotype: The junction departs from germline at one end; a sequencing error may be responsible. The J gene is TRBJ1-1, the V gene TRBV18; D remains ambiguous. CDR1 is KGHSH and CDR2 is LQKENI in the germline V gene. CDR3 length equals 13 residues. The CDR3 DNA reads as TGTGCCAGCTCACCAGCCAAGGGAACTGGAGCTTTCTTT. This codes for CASSPAKGTGAFF.

The rearrangement uses TRBV7-2 and TRBJ2-5, with D unclear. This CDR3 comprises 13 residues. V was shortened by 5 bases and J by 5 bases, with 12 bases between the two germline ends. Germline V gives CDR1 SGHTA, CDR2 FQGNSA. CDR3 sequence reads: CASSAERRETQYF. The CDR3 nucleotides are TGTGCCAGCAGCGCGGAGCGCAGGGAGACCCAGTACTTC. Together with reference TRBV7-2 and TRBJ2-5, the CDR3 gives the full variable domain: GAGVSQSPSNKVTEKGKDVELRCDPISGHTALYWYRQSLGQGLEFLIYFQGNSAPDKSGLPSDRFSAERTGGSVSTLTIQRTQQEDSAVYLCASSAERRETQYFGPGTRLLVL.

The V gene is TRBV5-6, the J gene TRBJ2-3; D gene uncertain. The CDR3 runs to 15 residues. Germline V CDR1 and CDR2: SGHDT, YYEEEE. Deletions cut 0 bases from V and 4 bases from J, with 12 bases between. The CDR3 sequence: CASSLDGRSSDTQYF. CDR3 bases: TGTGCCAGCAGCTTGGATGGCCGGAGCTCAGATACGCAGTATTTT.

This clonotype has just a few counts. V usage is TRBV5-6 and J usage is TRBJ1-3; 11 bases map to TRBD1. This CDR3 is 17 amino acids long. After removal of 4 bases from V and 0 bases from J, the junction contained 6 bases not matched to a gene. Germline CDR1 SGHDT, CDR2 YYEEEE. This CDR3 reads CASSVPGQGGSGNTIYF. The CDR3 DNA is TGTGCCAGCAGCGTACCGGGACAGGGGGGCTCTGGAAACACCATATATTTT.

The sample holds a few counts of this clonotype. CDR3 DNA: TGCGCCAGCAGCTTGGCCGGGACAGGAAGCTCACCCCTCCACTTT. Protein: CASSLAGTGSSPLHF. V and J are TRBV5-1 and TRBJ1-6; 8 nucleotides agree with TRBD1. The trim removed 0 bases at V and 10 bases at J, leaving 6 bases unmatched. This CDR3 spans 15 amino acids. Germline V CDR1 and CDR2: SGHRS, YFSETQ.